The T cell receptor (beta chain) under discussion was sequenced for a study of neurological immune-mediated disorders. Looking at the study overall: Relapsing-remitting disease was seen in 31 of the 34 multiple sclerosis patients, and secondary progressive disease was seen in 3.

This clonotype was observed many times. The antigen is undetermined. Study-wide points: Patients with HTLV-1-associated myelopathy had the highest level of TCR clonal expansion, whereas patients with multiple sclerosis had the lowest level, falling beneath the level found in healthy controls.

Germline V gene data show CDR1 as LGHNA and CDR2 as YSLEER. This CDR3 contains 12 residues. Trimming left V 2 bases short and J 9 bases short, with 8 bases between. The unsorted libraries originated from 2 million PBMCs that had been stored at -80 C. One entry per CDR3 protein, called by TCRdb with MiXCR from the 5' RACE reads. The sample holds tens of thousands of distinct CDR3 sequences, around 3.6% seen once. This chain links TRBV4-3 with TRBJ2-4, with unresolved D. The source material was PBMCs. The TCR was taken from a woman aged 45-59 years with multiple sclerosis. CDR3 amino acids: CASSQTSPIQYF. DNA of the CDR3: TGCGCCAGCAGCCAAACGTCGCCCATTCAGTACTTC.